These 15 T cell receptor beta chains share one sample of origin, sequenced in a study of OX40 agonist ivuxolimab in advanced cancers. The repertoire was sequenced with immunoSEQ multiplex PCR; TCRdb's copy has only in-frame clones and lacks some. The data show fewer than 100,000 clones, about 79% seen once. The sample here was CD4+ or CD8+ T cells sorted from blood, taken in a trial of the OX40 agonist ivuxolimab. All receptors come from an adult with an advanced solid tumor such as melanoma, head and neck, liver or kidney cancer.

This clone was counted only a few times. The chain employs TRBV4-3 and TRBJ2-1, with 11 bases matching TRBD2. Germline CDR1 is LGHNA and CDR2 is YSLEER. J gave up 0 bases and V 0 bases, and 10 bases lay outside the gene matches. This CDR3 is 20 amino acids long. CDR3 sequence (DNA): TGCGCCAGCAGCCAAGAAGCAGGACTAGCGGGCATTAGCTCCTACAATGAGCAGTTCTTC. Amino acid sequence: CASSQEAGLAGISSYNEQFF.

The chain combines TRBV9 with TRBJ2-3, with 10 bases fitting TRBD2. The CDR3 contains 15 residues. CDR1 is SGDLS, CDR2 YYNGEE, per germline. V lost 4 bases to trimming and J lost 6 bases; unmatched junction nucleotides: 8. The CDR3: CASSQRGGLSDTQYF. For the CDR3, the DNA is TGTGCCAGCAGCCAGCGGGGGGGCCTCTCGGATACGCAGTATTTT.

The chain has TRBV5-1 and TRBJ2-3, with D tentatively TRBD2 (6 bases). The CDR3 is made up of 16 amino acids. The germline V gene has CDR1 SGHRS and CDR2 YFSETQ. V was clipped by 2 bases and J by 2 bases, with 15 bases between them. CDR3 in DNA: TGCGCCAGCAGCTTCACTAGCACGGGGCCCACAGATACGCAGTATTTT. Translated: CASSFTSTGPTDTQYF.

V is TRBV10-2 and J is TRBJ1-1, with unresolved D. This CDR3 has 13 amino acids. Germline V gene lookup returns CDR1 WSHSY and CDR2 SAAADI. V was clipped by 6 bases and J by 1 base, with 9 bases between them. The CDR3 here is CASSQRQNTEAFF. For the CDR3, the DNA is TGCGCCAGCAGCCAGAGACAGAACACTGAAGCTTTCTTT.

J is TRBJ2-7 and V is TRBV18; TRBD2 might be the D (5 bases). Trimming stripped 3 bases from V and 7 bases from J, with 10 bases between. Germline CDR1 KGHSH, CDR2 LQKENI. The CDR3 runs 12 residues. This CDR3 is CASSPGSGEQYF. DNA for the CDR3: TGTGCCAGCTCACCTGGCTCGGGGGAGCAGTACTTC.

The CDR3 sequence: CASSSRTGGSYGYTF. The CDR3, as DNA: TGTGCCAGCAGCTCACGTACGGGGGGCAGCTATGGCTACACCTTC. The gene calls are TRBV11-2 and TRBJ1-2; perhaps TRBD1 as D (6 bases). V lost 4 bases and J 4 bases, leaving 16 bases between the germline ends. The germline V gene has CDR1 SGHAT and CDR2 FQNNGV. This CDR3 comprises 15 residues.

In its sample, this clone was seen a few times. This sequence joins TRBV6-6 and TRBJ1-1, with D hard to call. Germline V gives CDR1 MNHNY, CDR2 SVGAGI (reference sequence). The CDR3 extends over 15 amino acids. V lost 0 bases and J lost 2, with 10 bases in between. In nucleotides, the CDR3 is TGTGCCAGCAGTTACTCGTTACCCTACAACACTGAAGCTTTCTTT. Its translation is CASSYSLPYNTEAFF.

The V call is TRBV28, the J call TRBJ2-7, with D unclear. The CDR3 is 14 amino acids. The germline CDR1 and CDR2 sequences are MDHEN and SYDVKM. Trimming took off 6 bases at V and 6 bases at J, with 18 bases between the two ends. The CDR3 spells CASRRTAPLGEQYF. Written as DNA, the CDR3 is TGTGCCAGCAGGCGGACGGCCCCTTTGGGCGAGCAGTACTTC. The full variable domain, in which reference TRBV28 and TRBJ2-7 provide the parts outside the CDR3, is DVKVTQSSRYLVKRTGEKVFLECVQDMDHENMFWYRQDPGLGLRLIYFSYDVKMKEKGDIPEGYSVSREKKERFSLILESASTNQTSMYLCASRRTAPLGEQYFGPGTRLTVT.

This chain connects TRBV18 to TRBJ1-1; possible D gene TRBD1, 5 bases. Trimming cost V 1 base and J 5 bases, with 11 bases left between them. The length of the CDR3 is 14 residues. Germline CDR1 reads KGHSH; CDR2 reads LQKENI. CDR3 region: CASSPQGLKTEAFF. In DNA, the CDR3 is TGTGCCAGCTCACCACAGGGGCTTAAGACTGAAGCTTTCTTT. Full variable domain (rest looked up from reference TRBV18 and TRBJ1-1): NAGVMQNPRHLVRRRGQEARLRCSPMKGHSHVYWYRQLPEEGLKFMVYLQKENIIDESGMPKERFSAEFPKEGPSILRIQQVVRGDSAAYFCASSPQGLKTEAFFGQGTRLTVV.

The rearrangement joins TRBV18 to TRBJ1-1; tentatively, D is TRBD1 (6 bases). CDR1 is KGHSH, CDR2 LQKENI, per germline. Trimming removed 5 bases from V and 0 bases from J, with 10 bases in between. This CDR3 comprises 14 residues. CDR3 DNA: TGTGCCAGCTCAGCGGGGGCCATGAACACTGAAGCTTTCTTT. It specifies CASSAGAMNTEAFF.

The CDR3 DNA reads as TGTGCCAGCAGCCCAGGGTTGACAGGGGTGAGAGATACGCAGTATTTT. Amino acid sequence: CASSPGLTGVRDTQYF. The rearrangement joins TRBV9 to TRBJ2-3; 8 bases are a match to TRBD1. The CDR3 loop spans 16 amino acids. Germline V gene sequence: CDR1 SGDLS, CDR2 YYNGEE. J lost 5 bases, V lost 4 bases, and 12 bases had no gene match.

The CDR3 is CASSLDGSGANVLTF. The CDR3 DNA follows: TGCGCCAGCAGCTTGGACGGCTCTGGGGCCAACGTCCTGACTTTC. The V gene is TRBV5-1, the J gene TRBJ2-6; no clear D. The ends were cut back, 0 bases at V and 0 bases at J, with 4 bases in the middle. Germline CDR1 reads SGHRS; CDR2 reads YFSETQ. This CDR3 has 15 amino acids.

The chain is built from TRBV19 and TRBJ2-1, with D possibly being TRBD1 (5 bases). Trimming removed 0 bases at V and 6 bases at J, with 15 bases between. This CDR3 comprises 16 residues. Germline CDR1 reads LNHDA; CDR2 reads SQIVND (reference sequence). CDR3 amino acids: CASSIDLGIQVNEQFF. In DNA form, the CDR3 reads TGTGCCAGTAGTATAGATCTGGGGATACAGGTCAATGAGCAGTTCTTC.

V usage is TRBV11-2 and J usage is TRBJ1-5, with a tentative D call TRBD1 (6 bases). The CDR3 covers 14 residues. The V end lost 4 bases, the J end lost 7 bases, and 14 bases lay between the germline ends. Germline CDR1 and CDR2: SGHAT and FQNNGV. The CDR3, as DNA: TGTGCCAGCAGCTGGCGGAAGGGGGAACAGCCCCAGCATTTT. It specifies CASSWRKGEQPQHF.

The rearrangement uses TRBV7-2 and TRBJ2-2; TRBD1 matches 8 bases. V dropped 1 base and J dropped 5; count of bases not matched to a gene: 3. The CDR3 sequence is 15 residues long. CDR1 is SGHTA, CDR2 FQGNSA, per germline. CDR3 DNA sequence: TGTGCCAGCAGCTTAGGACAGGGGATAACCGGGGAGCTGTTTTTT. Translating gives CASSLGQGITGELFF.